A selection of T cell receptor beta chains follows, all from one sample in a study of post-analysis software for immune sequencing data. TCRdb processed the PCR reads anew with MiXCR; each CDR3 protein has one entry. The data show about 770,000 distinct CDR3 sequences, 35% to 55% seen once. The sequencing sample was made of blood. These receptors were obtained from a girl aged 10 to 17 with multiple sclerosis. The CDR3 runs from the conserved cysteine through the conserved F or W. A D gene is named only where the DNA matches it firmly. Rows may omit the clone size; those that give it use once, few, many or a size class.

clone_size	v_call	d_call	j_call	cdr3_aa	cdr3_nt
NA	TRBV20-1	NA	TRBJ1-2	CSASSPGGDYGYTF	TGCAGTGCTAGTAGCCCAGGCGGGGACTATGGCTACACCTTC
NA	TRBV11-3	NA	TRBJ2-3	CASSLYGGPTDTQYF	TGTGCCAGCAGCTTATATGGGGGACCCACAGATACGCAGTATTTT
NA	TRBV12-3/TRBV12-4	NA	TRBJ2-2	CASSPGTRELFF	TGTGCCAGCAGCCCAGGGACCCGGGAGCTGTTTTTT
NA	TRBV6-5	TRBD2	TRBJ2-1	CASRTGTKNNEQFF	TGTGCCAGCAGGACCGGGACTAAAAACAATGAGCAGTTCTTC
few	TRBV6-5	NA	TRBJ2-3	CASSYSPFIGGMTDTQYF	TGTGCCAGCAGTTATAGCCCCTTTATCGGAGGGATGACAGATACGCAGTATTTT
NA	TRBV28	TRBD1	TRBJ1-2	CASEDRVGYTF	TGTGCCAGCGAGGACAGGGTGGGCTACACCTTC
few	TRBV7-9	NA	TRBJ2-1	CASSFPSGTYNEQFF	TGTGCCAGCAGCTTTCCAAGCGGAACCTACAATGAGCAGTTCTTC
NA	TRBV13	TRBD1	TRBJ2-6	CAGSFRGSGANVLTF	TGTGCCGGCAGCTTCAGGGGGTCCGGGGCCAACGTCCTGACTTTC
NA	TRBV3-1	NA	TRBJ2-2	CASSQVESKGGELFF	TGTGCCAGCAGCCAAGTTGAATCTAAAGGGGGGGAGCTGTTTTTT
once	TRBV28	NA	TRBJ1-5	CASSLSPGEVNQPQHF	TGTGCCAGCAGTTTATCCCCGGGAGAGGTTAATCAGCCCCAGCATTTT
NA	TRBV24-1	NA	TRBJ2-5	CATSDTGQREQYF	TGTGCCACCAGTGATACCGGACAGAGGGAGCAGTACTTC
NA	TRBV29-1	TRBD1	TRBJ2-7	CSMIGQGAGQQYF	TGCAGTATGATAGGGCAGGGGGCTGGACAGCAGTACTTC
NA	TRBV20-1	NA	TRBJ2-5	CSARYPALPETQYF	TGCAGTGCTAGATACCCGGCATTACCGGAGACCCAGTACTTC
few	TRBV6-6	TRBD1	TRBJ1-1	CAGGQMNTEAFF	TGTGCCGGGGGACAGATGAACACTGAAGCTTTCTTT
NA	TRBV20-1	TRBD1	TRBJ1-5	CSAFGGTGDQPQHF	TGCAGTGCTTTTGGGGGGACAGGGGATCAGCCCCAGCATTTT
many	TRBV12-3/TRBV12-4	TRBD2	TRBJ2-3	CASSRTSGSTDTQYF	TGTGCCAGCAGCCGGACTAGCGGGAGTACAGATACGCAGTATTTT
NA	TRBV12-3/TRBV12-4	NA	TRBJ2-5	CASSSAAYQETQYF	TGTGCCAGCAGTTCAGCAGCGTACCAAGAGACCCAGTACTTC
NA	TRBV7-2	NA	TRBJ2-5	CASSSPGRETQYF	TGTGCCAGCAGCTCACCGGGACGGGAGACCCAGTACTTC
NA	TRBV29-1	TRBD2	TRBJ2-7	CSVREWTSPVSYEQYF	TGCAGCGTCCGAGAATGGACTAGCCCCGTCTCCTACGAGCAGTACTTC
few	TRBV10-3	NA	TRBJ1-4	CAIKSGRDEKLFF	TGTGCCATCAAATCCGGACGGGATGAAAAACTGTTTTTT
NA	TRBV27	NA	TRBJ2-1	CASSDRGLYNEQFF	TGTGCCAGCAGTGACCGGGGCCTATACAATGAGCAGTTCTTC
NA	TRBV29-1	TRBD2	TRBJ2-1	CSVADGTSRANEQFF	TGCAGCGTTGCTGACGGGACTAGTAGGGCTAATGAGCAGTTCTTC
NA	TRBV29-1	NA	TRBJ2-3	CSVGGGRTRGTDTQYF	TGCAGCGTTGGGGGGGGACGGACCAGGGGGACAGATACGCAGTATTTT
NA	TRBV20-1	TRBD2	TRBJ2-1	CSARGLAGDNEQFF	TGCAGTGCTAGGGGACTAGCGGGGGACAATGAGCAGTTCTTC
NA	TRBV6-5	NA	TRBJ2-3	CASSWAELTDTQYF	TGTGCCAGCAGTTGGGCCGAGCTTACAGATACGCAGTATTTT
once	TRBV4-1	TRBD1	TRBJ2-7	CASSQSRDRGTHEQYF	TGCGCCAGCAGCCAATCCCGGGACAGGGGTACCCACGAGCAGTACTTC